This T cell receptor (beta chain) was obtained from a study of immune cell composition in non-small cell lung cancer. Regarding the study as a whole: Squamous carcinomas (roughly 80%) more often had tumour-associated clones >0.5% than adenocarcinomas (approximately 35%).

The repertoire was sequenced with immunoSEQ multiplex PCR; TCRdb's copy has only in-frame clones and lacks some. The table records approximately 1,400 clones, about 66% of them present only once. Comment on this clone: Its specificity is unknown.

Normal lung sampling was at least 3 cm from the tumour, as distant as possible. This clonotype was sampled from a human donor with non-small cell lung cancer. The sample comprised non-adjacent lung tissue.

The CDR3 region has the DNA TGCGCCAGCAGTGGATGGAGCGATGTTAATGAGCAGTTCTTC. Its translation is CASSGWSDVNEQFF. V gene TRBV10-2 combines with J gene TRBJ2-1; no firm D call. CDR1 WSHSY and CDR2 SAAADI come from the germline V gene. V gave up 4 bases and J gave up 7 bases, with 14 bases separating them. The CDR3 is 14 residues long.